The 24 T cell receptor beta chains listed next were all sequenced from one sample in a study of response to subunit inactivated influenza vaccine. Each CDR3 protein is one row after TCRdb ran MiXCR on the RT-PCR reads. This table has about 700,000 distinct CDR3 sequences, 15% to 19% appearing once. The material sequenced was PBMCs from blood, taken about 13 days after vaccination. These TCRs come from a man aged 50 to 59 who received an inactivated influenza vaccine.

This clonotype was seen a handful of times. The rearrangement joins TRBV4-3 to TRBJ2-1, with a weak D call TRBD1 (5 bases). The CDR3 runs 14 residues. The V gene lost 3 bases and the J gene lost 9 bases, with 15 bases spanning the gap. Germline V gene sequence: CDR1 LGHNA, CDR2 YSLEER. CDR3 coding DNA: TGCGCCAGCAGCCAGGGCAGGGTAGTCGTTGAGCAGTTCTTC. Protein sequence: CASSQGRVVVEQFF.

There are many counts of this clonotype. The genes are TRBV15 and TRBJ1-2, with D perhaps TRBD1 (6 bases). Trimming took off 9 bases at V and 1 base at J, with 15 bases between the two ends. The CDR3 spans 14 residues. From germline, CDR1 is LNHNV and CDR2 YYDKDF (reference sequence). In nucleotides, the CDR3 is TGTGCCACGCAGCAGGGGCGGGATAACTATGGCTACACCTTC. Translation: CATQQGRDNYGYTF.

Many counts were recorded for this clonotype. The chain recombines TRBV11-2 with TRBJ2-5; 14 nucleotides match TRBD2. There are 17 residues in the CDR3. J lost 3 bases, V lost 2 bases, and 5 bases had no gene match. Germline loops: CDR1 SGHAT, CDR2 FQNNGV. CDR3 in DNA: TGTGCCAGCAGCTTATCTCCGGGACTAGCGGGAGAAGAGACCCAGTACTTC. Its protein product is CASSLSPGLAGEETQYF.

In this sample, this clonotype turned up many times. J is TRBJ1-5 and V is TRBV28; TRBD1 matches 9 bases. Germline V lookup: CDR1 MDHEN, CDR2 SYDVKM. The CDR3 totals 18 residues. V gave up 2 bases and J gave up 5 bases; unmatched junction bases: 13. CDR3 coding DNA: TGTGCCAGCAGTTTACGGGACAGGGTATTCTTCACCGATCAGCCCCAGCATTTT. Amino acids: CASSLRDRVFFTDQPQHF.

A few counts support this clonotype. The chain couples TRBV24-1 to TRBJ2-3; 15 bases match TRBD2. Germline CDR1 and CDR2: KGHDR and SFDVKD. The CDR3 contains 19 residues. The V gene end was trimmed by 3 bases and the J gene end by 0 bases; junction bases not matched to a gene: 6. CDR3 nucleotides: TGTGCCACCAGTGATAGGGGGACTAGCGGGGGGCCTAGCACAGATACGCAGTATTTT. As protein: CATSDRGTSGGPSTDTQYF.

The chain uses TRBV7-2 and TRBJ2-7; perhaps TRBD2 as D (5 bases). Trimming removed 0 bases at V and 1 base at J, with 13 bases between. CDR1 and CDR2 from the germline V gene are SGHTA and FQGNSA. This CDR3 is 16 amino acids long. CDR3 protein: CASSLASSPGSYEQYF. In DNA form, the CDR3 reads TGTGCCAGCAGCTTAGCCTCATCCCCGGGATCCTACGAGCAGTACTTC.

This clonotype was seen a handful of times. V gene TRBV20-1 combines with J gene TRBJ2-2; possible D gene TRBD1, 5 bases. Trimming took 4 bases from V and 1 from J, leaving 10 bases between them. Germline CDR1 is DFQATT and CDR2 is SNEGSKA (reference sequence). The length of the CDR3 is 14 residues. The CDR3 DNA reads as TGCAGTGCTATGACAGATTTGAACACCGGGGAGCTGTTTTTT. Protein product: CSAMTDLNTGELFF.

The gene calls are TRBV6-2 or TRBV6-3 and TRBJ2-1, with 8 nucleotides matching TRBD2. J lost 4 bases, V lost 2 bases, and 10 bases had no gene match. This CDR3 has 17 residues. The germline V gene has CDR1 MNHEY and CDR2 SVGEGT. CDR3 residues: CASSYGSGTSLYNEQFF. The CDR3 DNA is TGTGCCAGCAGTTACGGCTCTGGGACTAGTCTTTACAATGAGCAGTTCTTC.

The chain links TRBV2 to TRBJ2-1; the match to TRBD1 covers 8 bases. Trimming removed 1 base from V and 8 bases from J; junction bases left unmatched: 10. The CDR3 is 16 amino acids. Germline lookup yields CDR1 SNHLY and CDR2 FYNNEI. CDR3 DNA: TGTGCCAGCAGTGAAGATCCCAGGGGGCCTTACGATGAGCAGTTCTTC. Its protein product is CASSEDPRGPYDEQFF. Filled out from reference TRBV2 and TRBJ2-1, the complete variable domain reads EPEVTQTPSHQVTQMGQEVILRCVPISNHLYFYWYRQILGQKVEFLVSFYNNEISEKSEIFDDQFSVERPDGSNFTLKIRSTKLEDSAMYFCASSEDPRGPYDEQFFGPGTRLTVL.

Note on this clonotype: Compared with germline, one end of the junction differs, possibly owing to a read error. The chain is built from TRBV29-1 and TRBJ2-7; tentatively, D is TRBD2 (5 bases). Germline V gene sequence: CDR1 SQVTM, CDR2 ANQGSEA. The CDR3 extends over 13 amino acids. CDR3 DNA sequence: TGCAGCGGTGAAGATCACGGGGCCTACGAGCAGTACTTC. It specifies CSGEDHGAYEQYF.

The genes are TRBV10-3 and TRBJ1-5, with no clear D. CDR3 length: 15 residues. Trimming shortened V by 0 bases and J by 3 bases, and 9 bases separated the two germline ends. Germline lookup yields CDR1 ENHRY and CDR2 SYGVKD. The CDR3 loop reads CAISESMGNNQPQHF. The CDR3, as DNA: TGTGCCATCAGTGAGTCGATGGGTAACAATCAGCCCCAGCATTTT.

In this sample, this clonotype turned up many times. The chain has TRBV7-2 and TRBJ2-3, with D possibly being TRBD2 (6 bases). The CDR3 is 15 amino acids. V was clipped by 2 bases and J by 2 bases, with 11 bases between them. CDR1 and CDR2 from the germline V gene are SGHTA and FQGNSA. The chain's CDR3 is CASSLSTGLTDTQYF. CDR3 nucleotide sequence: TGTGCCAGCAGCTTAAGTACGGGACTCACAGATACGCAGTATTTT.

The V gene is TRBV15, the J gene TRBJ2-7, with 12 bases aligning to TRBD2. J lost 6 bases, V lost 2 bases, and 5 bases had no gene match. Germline V lookup: CDR1 LNHNV, CDR2 YYDKDF (reference sequence). The CDR3 totals 15 residues. The CDR3 protein is CATSRRLAGAAEQYF. CDR3 nucleotides: TGTGCCACCAGCAGAAGACTAGCGGGAGCAGCCGAGCAGTACTTC.

This clonotype was counted between two and nine times. The genes are TRBV20-1 and TRBJ1-2; 7 nucleotides align to TRBD1. V shed 5 bases and J 1 base; nucleotides not matched to a gene: 7. Germline assignment: CDR1 DFQATT and CDR2 SNEGSKA (reference sequence). CDR3 length equals 14 residues. CDR3 sequence (DNA): TGCAGTGCTTTTGCCTGGGACAGTAACTATGGCTACACCTTC. Its translation is CSAFAWDSNYGYTF.

V and J are TRBV24-1 and TRBJ1-1; D is unclear. The CDR3 sequence is 14 residues long. V lost 6 bases and J lost 4, with 14 bases in between. The germline gives CDR1 KGHDR, CDR2 SFDVKD. The CDR3 DNA sequence: TGTGCCACCAGTATCCCCATTCTTAGCACTGAAGCTTTCTTT. This gives the protein CATSIPILSTEAFF.

This clonotype was recorded many times. The V and J genes are TRBV12-3 or TRBV12-4 and TRBJ2-3; the D gene is possibly TRBD1 (6 bases). The CDR3 is 16 amino acids. Trimming shortened V by 6 bases and J by 2 bases, and 18 bases separated the two germline ends. The CDR3 bases are TGTGCCAGCAGGCCCAGGGGATTTGGGACCACAGATACGCAGTATTTT. Its translation: CASRPRGFGTTDTQYF.

This clonotype was seen a handful of times. This chain uses TRBV18 with TRBJ2-5; D not certain. The CDR3 length is 12 residues. CDR1 is KGHSH and CDR2 is LQKENI in the germline V gene. The V end lost 3 bases, the J end lost 6 bases, and 8 bases lay between the germline ends. CDR3 sequence reads: CASSPSVKTQYF. The DNA of the CDR3 is TGTGCCAGCTCACCCAGTGTGAAGACCCAGTACTTC.

This clonotype has a handful of counts. V is TRBV4-3 and J is TRBJ2-7; TRBD2 is a possible D gene (6 bases). With 0 bases removed from V and 0 bases from J, the gap between germline ends came to 9 bases. The CDR3 loop spans 15 amino acids. Germline V CDR1 and CDR2: LGHNA, YSLEER. The CDR3 region is CASSQERGYSYEQYF. The CDR3 DNA reads as TGCGCCAGCAGCCAAGAGCGGGGTTACTCCTACGAGCAGTACTTC.

Many counts were recorded for this clonotype. The chain couples TRBV12-3 or TRBV12-4 to TRBJ2-1; TRBD2 agrees at 8 bases. V lost 10 bases and J lost 2; bases outside the gene matches: 10. CDR3 length: 15 amino acids. Written as DNA, the CDR3 is TGTGCCACCCTTGTGGCGGGAGGCCCCTACAATGAGCAGTTCTTC. It is translated as CATLVAGGPYNEQFF.

This clonotype was counted between two and nine times. The V and J genes are TRBV6-1 and TRBJ2-2; D remains ambiguous. Germline CDR1 and CDR2: MNHNS and SASEGT. The ends were cut back, 6 bases at V and 1 base at J, with 9 bases in the middle. There are 14 residues in the CDR3. The CDR3: CASRRPKNTGELFF. The DNA for the CDR3 is TGTGCCAGCAGGCGGCCAAAGAACACCGGGGAGCTGTTTTTT.

The chain carries TRBV7-2 and TRBJ2-5; a weak D match, TRBD2 (6 bases). V was clipped by 0 bases and J by 5 bases, with 10 bases between them. This CDR3 has 14 amino acids. Germline values: CDR1 SGHTA, CDR2 FQGNSA. The DNA of the CDR3 is TGTGCCAGCAGCTTAGCGGGACTCCGGGAGACCCAGTACTTC. Translated, it gives CASSLAGLRETQYF. Full variable domain (outside the CDR3, taken from reference TRBV7-2 and TRBJ2-5): GAGVSQSPSNKVTEKGKDVELRCDPISGHTALYWYRQSLGQGLEFLIYFQGNSAPDKSGLPSDRFSAERTGGSVSTLTIQRTQQEDSAVYLCASSLAGLRETQYFGPGTRLLVL.

V usage is TRBV3-1 and J usage is TRBJ2-7; D not resolved. CDR3 length: 13 amino acids. Looked up from germline, CDR1 is LGHDT and CDR2 is YNNKEL (reference sequence). V lost 2 bases, J lost 0 bases, and 5 bases lay in between. In DNA form, the CDR3 reads TGTGCCAGCAGCCAAATGGGCTCCTACGAGCAGTACTTC. This gives the protein CASSQMGSYEQYF.

This clonotype was seen a handful of times. The chain uses TRBV7-2 and TRBJ2-5; 8 bases line up with TRBD1. Trimming took 2 bases from V and 5 from J; bases not matched to a gene: 7. The CDR3 covers 15 residues. Germline V gene data show CDR1 as SGHTA and CDR2 as FQGNSA. In DNA form, the CDR3 reads TGTGCCAGCAGCTTAAGAGCAGGGGGCGGTGAGACCCAGTACTTC. Encoded protein: CASSLRAGGGETQYF.

The V call is TRBV12-3 or TRBV12-4, the J call TRBJ1-5; 11 bases match TRBD1. The CDR3 extends over 14 amino acids. With 7 bases clipped from V and 6 bases from J, the junction kept 5 bases outside the gene matches. For the CDR3, the DNA is TGTGCCAGCACCTGGACAGGGGGCGGTCAGCCCCAGCATTTT. Residues: CASTWTGGGQPQHF.